This T cell receptor (beta chain) is drawn from a study of identical twins. About this clonotype itself: Its antigen is still unknown.

Every sampled donor was Caucasian and healthy. TCRdb re-called the 5' RACE reads with MiXCR, one entry per CDR3 protein. The table lists more than 350,000 distinct CDR3 sequences, about 10% of them singletons. Study results and limitations: Carriage of fewer insertions was seen in abundant cord blood beta clonotypes, whereas memory repertoires showed none. Compared with models, monozygotic twins showed more out-of-frame TCR alpha sharing. Invariant populations such as MAIT and iNKT cells could partly muddle zero-insertion analyses.

This TCR came from a woman aged 45-59 years in good health. Material for sequencing was naive T cells sorted from blood.

The CDR3 DNA is TGCGCCAGCAGCCAATGGCGTGGGGGGGGCCAAGAGACCCAGTACTTC. Amino acid sequence: CASSQWRGGGQETQYF. This rearrangement joins TRBV4-1 to TRBJ2-5; TRBD2 aligns across 7 bases. V dropped 2 bases and J dropped 1; count of bases not matched to a gene: 7. The CDR3 runs 16 residues. Germline CDR1 MGHRA, CDR2 YSYEKL.